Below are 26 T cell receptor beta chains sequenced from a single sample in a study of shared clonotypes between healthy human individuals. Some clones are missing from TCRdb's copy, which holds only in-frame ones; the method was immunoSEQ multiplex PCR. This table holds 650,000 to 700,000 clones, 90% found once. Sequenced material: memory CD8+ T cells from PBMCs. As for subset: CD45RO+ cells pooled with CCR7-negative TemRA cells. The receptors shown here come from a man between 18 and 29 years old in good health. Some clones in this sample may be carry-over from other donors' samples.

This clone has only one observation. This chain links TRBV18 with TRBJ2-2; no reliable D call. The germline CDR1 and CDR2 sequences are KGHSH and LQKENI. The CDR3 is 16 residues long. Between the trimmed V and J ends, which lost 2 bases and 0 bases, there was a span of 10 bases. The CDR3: CASSPGYRANTGELFF. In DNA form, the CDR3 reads TGTGCCAGCTCACCAGGTTATCGGGCGAACACCGGGGAGCTGTTTTTT.

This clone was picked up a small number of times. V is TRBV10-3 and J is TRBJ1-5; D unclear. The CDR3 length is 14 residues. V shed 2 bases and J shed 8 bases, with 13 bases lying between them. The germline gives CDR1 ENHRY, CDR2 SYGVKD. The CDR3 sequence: CAISEVRSTEPQHF. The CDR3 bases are TGTGCCATCAGTGAGGTAAGGTCTACAGAGCCCCAGCATTTT.

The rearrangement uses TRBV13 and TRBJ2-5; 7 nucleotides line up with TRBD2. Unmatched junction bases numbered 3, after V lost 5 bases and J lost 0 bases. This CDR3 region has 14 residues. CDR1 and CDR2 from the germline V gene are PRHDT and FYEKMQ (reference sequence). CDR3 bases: TGTGCCAGCAGCAGTCTAGCGGACCAAGAGACCCAGTACTTC. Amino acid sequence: CASSSLADQETQYF.

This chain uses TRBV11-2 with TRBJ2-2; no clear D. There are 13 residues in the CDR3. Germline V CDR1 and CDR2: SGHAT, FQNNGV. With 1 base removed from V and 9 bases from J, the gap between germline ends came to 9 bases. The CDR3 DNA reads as TGTGCCAGCAGCTTAGGATTGTGGAGGGAGCTGTTTTTT. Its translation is CASSLGLWRELFF.

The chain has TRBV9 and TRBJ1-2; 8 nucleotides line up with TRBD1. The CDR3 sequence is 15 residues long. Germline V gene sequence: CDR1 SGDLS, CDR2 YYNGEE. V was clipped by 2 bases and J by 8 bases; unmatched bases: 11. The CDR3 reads CASSVGQGALWGYTF. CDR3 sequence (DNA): TGTGCCAGCAGCGTCGGGCAGGGGGCATTGTGGGGCTACACCTTC.

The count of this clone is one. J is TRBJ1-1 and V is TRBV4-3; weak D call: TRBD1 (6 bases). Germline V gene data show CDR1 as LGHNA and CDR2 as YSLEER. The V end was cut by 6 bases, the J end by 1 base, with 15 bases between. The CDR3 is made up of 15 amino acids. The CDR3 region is CASSSHRASNTEAFF. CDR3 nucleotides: TGCGCCAGCAGTTCCCACAGGGCGTCGAACACTGAAGCTTTCTTT.

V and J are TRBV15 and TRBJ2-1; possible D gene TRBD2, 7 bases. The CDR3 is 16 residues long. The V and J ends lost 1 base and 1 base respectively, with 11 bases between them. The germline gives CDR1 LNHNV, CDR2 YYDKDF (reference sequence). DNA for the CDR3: TGTGCCACCAGCAGAGGAGGGGGGGATTCCTACAATGAGCAGTTCTTC. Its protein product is CATSRGGGDSYNEQFF.

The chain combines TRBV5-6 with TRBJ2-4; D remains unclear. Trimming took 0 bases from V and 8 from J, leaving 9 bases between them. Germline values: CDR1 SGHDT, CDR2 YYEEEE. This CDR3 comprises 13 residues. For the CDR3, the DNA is TGTGCCAGCAGCTTGGGTCCCGCGGACATTCAGTACTTC. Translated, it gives CASSLGPADIQYF.

CDR3: CASNGEGVADTQYF. The CDR3 coding sequence is TGTGCCAGCAACGGCGAGGGAGTCGCAGATACGCAGTATTTT. J is TRBJ2-3 and V is TRBV28; D might be TRBD2 (5 bases). Germline-derived CDR1 and CDR2 are MDHEN and SYDVKM. V lost 7 bases, J lost 4 bases, and 15 bases lay in between. The CDR3 extends over 14 amino acids.

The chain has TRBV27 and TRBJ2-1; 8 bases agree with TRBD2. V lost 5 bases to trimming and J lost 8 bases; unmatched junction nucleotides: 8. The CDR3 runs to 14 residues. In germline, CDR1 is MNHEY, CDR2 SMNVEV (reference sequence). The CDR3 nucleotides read TGTGCCAGCAGTGGGATAGCGGGAAGGGATGAGCAGTTCTTC. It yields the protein CASSGIAGRDEQFF.

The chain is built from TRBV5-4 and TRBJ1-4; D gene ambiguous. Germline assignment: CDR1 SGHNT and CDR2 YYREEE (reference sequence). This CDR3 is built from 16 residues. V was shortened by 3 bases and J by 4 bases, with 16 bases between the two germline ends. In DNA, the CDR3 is TGTGCCAGCAGCTCATCCCGAGGTCCGTTTAATGAAAAACTGTTTTTT. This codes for CASSSSRGPFNEKLFF.

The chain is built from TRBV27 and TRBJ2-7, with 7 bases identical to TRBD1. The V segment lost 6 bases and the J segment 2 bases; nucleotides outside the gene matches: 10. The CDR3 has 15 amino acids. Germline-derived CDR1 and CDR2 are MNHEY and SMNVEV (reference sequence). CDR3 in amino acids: CASRPNRGDPYEQYF. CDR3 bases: TGTGCCAGCAGGCCTAACAGGGGTGACCCCTACGAGCAGTACTTC.

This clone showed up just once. CDR3 in DNA: TGTGCCAGTAGTCCCAGATTGAGGCGGGAGGCCCGGGATGAGCAGTTCTTC. It translates to CASSPRLRREARDEQFF. The V and J genes are TRBV19 and TRBJ2-1, with 8 positions matching TRBD2. J was trimmed by 8 bases and V by 5 bases; bases with no gene match: 17. The CDR3 totals 17 residues. CDR1 is LNHDA and CDR2 is SQIVND in the germline V gene (reference sequence).

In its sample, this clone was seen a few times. CDR3 sequence (DNA): TGTGCCGGAAAGATGAACACTGAAGCTTTCTTT. Translating it yields CAGKMNTEAFF. The chain links TRBV30 to TRBJ1-1, with D unresolved. V was cut by 8 bases and J by 0 bases, with 7 bases left in between. CDR1 is GTSNPN and CDR2 is SVGIG in the germline V gene (reference sequence). This CDR3 has 11 amino acids.

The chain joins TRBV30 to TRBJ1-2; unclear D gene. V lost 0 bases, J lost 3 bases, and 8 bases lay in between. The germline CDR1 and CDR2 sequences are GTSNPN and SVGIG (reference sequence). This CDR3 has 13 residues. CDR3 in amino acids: CAWSVNSYYGYTF. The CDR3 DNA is TGTGCCTGGAGTGTGAACAGCTACTATGGCTACACCTTC.

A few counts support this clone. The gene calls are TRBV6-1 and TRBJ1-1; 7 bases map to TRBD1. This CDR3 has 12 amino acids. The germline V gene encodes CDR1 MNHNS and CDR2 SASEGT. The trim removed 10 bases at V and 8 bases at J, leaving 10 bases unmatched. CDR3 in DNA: TGTGCCACCAAGGGGGGGACAGAGGAAGCTTTCTTT. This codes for CATKGGTEEAFF.

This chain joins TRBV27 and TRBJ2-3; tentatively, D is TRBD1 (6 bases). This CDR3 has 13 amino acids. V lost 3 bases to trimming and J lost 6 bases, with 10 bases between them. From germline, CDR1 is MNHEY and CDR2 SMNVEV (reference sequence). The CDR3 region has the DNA TGTGCCAGCAGTTTCCTCCAGGGGGATACGCAGTATTTT. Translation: CASSFLQGDTQYF.

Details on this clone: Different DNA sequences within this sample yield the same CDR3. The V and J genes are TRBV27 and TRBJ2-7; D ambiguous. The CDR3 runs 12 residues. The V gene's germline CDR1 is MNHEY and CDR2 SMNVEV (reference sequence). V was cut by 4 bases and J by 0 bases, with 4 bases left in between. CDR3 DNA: TGTGCCAGCAGTTCCCTCTCCTACGAGCAGTACTTC. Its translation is CASSSLSYEQYF.

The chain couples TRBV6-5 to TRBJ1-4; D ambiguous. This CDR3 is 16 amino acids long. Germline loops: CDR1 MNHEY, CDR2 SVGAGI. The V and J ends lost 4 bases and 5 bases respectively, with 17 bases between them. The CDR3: CASSFKGPLLNEKLFF. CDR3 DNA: TGTGCCAGCAGTTTCAAAGGACCGTTGCTAAATGAAAAACTGTTTTTT.

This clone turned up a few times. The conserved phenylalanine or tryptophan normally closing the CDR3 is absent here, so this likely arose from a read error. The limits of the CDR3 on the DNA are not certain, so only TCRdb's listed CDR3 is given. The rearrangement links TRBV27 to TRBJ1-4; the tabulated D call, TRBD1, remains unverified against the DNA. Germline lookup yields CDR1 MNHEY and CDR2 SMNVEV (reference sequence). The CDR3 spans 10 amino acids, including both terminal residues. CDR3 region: CASALGTPST.

DNA of the CDR3: TGCAGCGTCCTCGGGACGGATTCCTACGAGCAGTACTTC. Protein sequence: CSVLGTDSYEQYF. This chain uses TRBV29-1 with TRBJ2-7; the D gene could be TRBD1 or TRBD2 (5 bases each). The CDR3 spans 13 residues. Deletions cut 6 bases from V and 1 base from J, with 13 bases between. CDR1 is SQVTM and CDR2 is ANQGSEA in the germline V gene.

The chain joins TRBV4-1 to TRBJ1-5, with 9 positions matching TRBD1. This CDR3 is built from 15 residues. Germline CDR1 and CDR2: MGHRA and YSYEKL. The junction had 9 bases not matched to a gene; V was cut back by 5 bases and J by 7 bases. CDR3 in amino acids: CASSYQDRGGQPQHF. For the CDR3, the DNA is TGCGCCAGCAGCTACCAGGACAGGGGAGGGCAGCCCCAGCATTTT.

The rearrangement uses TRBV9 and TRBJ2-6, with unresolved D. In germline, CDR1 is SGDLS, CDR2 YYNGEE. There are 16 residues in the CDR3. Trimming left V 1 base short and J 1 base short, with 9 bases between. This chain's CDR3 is CASSVSLRSGANVLTF. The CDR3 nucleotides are TGTGCCAGCAGCGTAAGTTTAAGGTCTGGGGCCAACGTCCTGACTTTC.

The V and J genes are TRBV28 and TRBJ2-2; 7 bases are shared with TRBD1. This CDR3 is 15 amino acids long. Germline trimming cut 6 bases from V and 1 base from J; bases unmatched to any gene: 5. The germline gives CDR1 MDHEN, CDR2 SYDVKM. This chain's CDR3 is CASRTGTENTGELFF. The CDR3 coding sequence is TGTGCCAGCAGAACCGGGACAGAGAACACCGGGGAGCTGTTTTTT. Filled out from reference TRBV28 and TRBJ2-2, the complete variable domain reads DVKVTQSSRYLVKRTGEKVFLECVQDMDHENMFWYRQDPGLGLRLIYFSYDVKMKEKGDIPEGYSVSREKKERFSLILESASTNQTSMYLCASRTGTENTGELFFGEGSRLTVL.

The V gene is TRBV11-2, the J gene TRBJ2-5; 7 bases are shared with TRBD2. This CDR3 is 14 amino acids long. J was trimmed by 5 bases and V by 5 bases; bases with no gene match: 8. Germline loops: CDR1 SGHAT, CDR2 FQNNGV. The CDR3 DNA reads TGTGCCAGCAGCCCGGGGGGTTTGGGGGAGACCCAGTACTTC. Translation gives CASSPGGLGETQYF.

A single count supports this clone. DNA for the CDR3: TGTGCCAGCAGTTACGGTCGGGGCGGCGGGGTTCAGTACTTC. Translating gives CASSYGRGGGVQYF. The chain has TRBV6-5 and TRBJ2-4; the D gene is possibly TRBD2 (6 bases). The CDR3 has 14 amino acids. In germline, CDR1 is MNHEY, CDR2 SVGAGI. Trimming shortened V by 2 bases and J by 11 bases, and 16 bases separated the two germline ends.